This T cell receptor (beta chain) was sequenced during a study of OX40 agonist ivuxolimab in advanced cancers. Study-level background: Those treated in dose escalation had hepatocellular carcinoma, melanoma, renal cell cancer or head and neck cancer. Age averaged around 60 years (range roughly 20 to 90), and roughly 82% were male. Points from the study as a whole: Within 6 weeks, CD4+ and CD8+ blood T cells expanded clonally at 0.1 to 3.0 mg/kg. Among the least clonally expanded were partial responders at 0.1-3.0 mg/kg.

As concerns this clone: Its specificity is not known.

TCRdb's table, derived via immunoSEQ multiplex PCR, lists solely in-frame clones and lacks some. The data hold just over 50,000 clones, with about 77% observed a single time. CDR1 and CDR2 from the germline V gene are MNHNY and SVGAGI (reference sequence). The CDR3 extends over 16 amino acids. V lost 6 bases and J lost 4; bases outside the gene matches: 12. The specimen comprised CD4+ or CD8+ T cells sorted from blood, sampled in a trial of the OX40 agonist ivuxolimab. The chain links TRBV6-6 to TRBJ1-2, with 9 bases identical to TRBD1. The sequence was obtained from an adult with an advanced solid tumor such as melanoma, head and neck, liver or kidney cancer. CDR3 amino acids: CASRNPTGGVGYGYTF. The CDR3 DNA is TGTGCCAGCAGAAATCCCACAGGGGGCGTTGGCTATGGCTACACCTTC.